The 10 T cell receptor beta chains below were found in one sample sequenced in a study of cytomegalovirus exposure and HLA in healthy donors. This PCR relied on a set of 60 Vbeta primers and 13 Jbeta primers. Profiling relied on immunoSEQ multiplex PCR, and the TCRdb table lists in-frame clones only, not all of them. Found here are 250,000 to 350,000 clones, 86% of them singletons; the top ten hold around 4.2%. Material for sequencing was PBMCs. Source of these receptors: a man aged 40-55 years in good health and CMV-seropositive.

In this sample, this clone turned up a few times. One end of the junction fails to match germline, which may point to a read error. The J gene is TRBJ1-4, the V gene TRBV30; 8 nucleotides match TRBD1. The CDR3 is 11 amino acids. Germline CDR1 and CDR2: GTSNPN and SVGIG (reference sequence). The CDR3 is CAWSVTDRGAF. CDR3 DNA sequence: TGTGCCTGGAGTGTAACCGACAGGGGAGCTTTT.

The chain is built from TRBV5-1 and TRBJ2-7, with TRBD2 matching over 12 bases. Germline V gene lookup returns CDR1 SGHRS and CDR2 YFSETQ. The trim removed 3 bases at V and 7 bases at J, leaving 11 bases unmatched. The CDR3 contains 16 residues. CDR3 amino acids: CASSSDSSGRAGEQYF. CDR3 nucleotide sequence: TGCGCCAGCAGCTCAGATTCTAGCGGGAGGGCCGGTGAGCAGTACTTC.

This clone has just one count. This rearrangement joins TRBV5-8 to TRBJ2-1; D may be TRBD2 (5 bases). This CDR3 comprises 14 residues. The germline V gene has CDR1 SGHTS and CDR2 YDEGEE. Between the trimmed V and J ends, which lost 2 bases and 6 bases, there was a span of 12 bases. The CDR3 nucleotides read TGTGCCAGCAGCTTTTCTGGGAGTTCCAATGAGCAGTTCTTC. Protein product: CASSFSGSSNEQFF.

The chain couples TRBV19 to TRBJ1-1; no definite D call. This CDR3 has 14 amino acids. Per the germline V gene, CDR1 is LNHDA and CDR2 is SQIVND (reference sequence). V lost 3 bases and J 2 bases, leaving 10 bases between the germline ends. CDR3: CASSISPQNTEAFF. The CDR3 DNA reads as TGTGCCAGTAGTATCAGTCCGCAAAACACTGAAGCTTTCTTT.

The chain recombines TRBV29-1 with TRBJ1-3; 9 bases are shared with TRBD1. The germline CDR1 and CDR2 sequences are SQVTM and ANQGSEA. The CDR3 extends over 14 amino acids. Losses at the gene ends were 5 bases for V and 3 bases for J; bases not matched to a gene: 5. This CDR3 is CSVSQGALGNTIYF. The CDR3 DNA reads TGCAGCGTTTCACAGGGGGCGCTTGGAAACACCATATATTTT.

Turning to this clone: The sample holds other DNA sequences that translate to the same CDR3. The V gene is TRBV9, the J gene TRBJ1-1; weak D call: TRBD1 (6 bases). Germline V gives CDR1 SGDLS, CDR2 YYNGEE. This CDR3 is built from 13 residues. With 3 bases removed from V and 1 base from J, the gap between germline ends came to 7 bases. The CDR3 sequence is CASSAQGNTEAFF. The CDR3 DNA follows: TGTGCCAGCAGCGCACAGGGGAACACTGAAGCTTTCTTT.

The chain carries TRBV30 and TRBJ2-7; 11 bases match TRBD2. The V segment lost 0 bases and the J segment 2 bases; nucleotides outside the gene matches: 3. Germline CDR1 and CDR2: GTSNPN and SVGIG (reference sequence). The CDR3 sequence is 15 residues long. The CDR3 reads CAWSVPSGRTYEQYF. The CDR3 nucleotides read TGTGCCTGGAGTGTACCTAGCGGGAGGACCTACGAGCAGTACTTC. The whole variable domain, remainder taken from reference TRBV30 and TRBJ2-7, is SQTIHQWPATLVQPVGSPLSLECTVEGTSNPNLYWYRQAAGRGLQLLFYSVGIGQISSEVPQNLSASRPQDRQFILSSKKLLLSDSGFYLCAWSVPSGRTYEQYFGPGTRLTVT.

The V and J genes are TRBV18 and TRBJ2-5, with D tentatively TRBD2 (5 bases). Germline CDR1 KGHSH, CDR2 LQKENI. The ends were cut back, 1 base at V and 5 bases at J, with 11 bases in the middle. There are 14 residues in the CDR3. The CDR3 DNA follows: TGTGCCAGCTCACCACTCGAAGGAGGTGAGACCCAGTACTTC. Its translation is CASSPLEGGETQYF.

This sequence joins TRBV2 and TRBJ2-5; 7 nucleotides agree with TRBD1. The J call is uncertain, as TRBJ2-7 better fits the DNA end. The germline CDR1 and CDR2 sequences are SNHLY and FYNNEI. This CDR3 contains 15 residues. CDR3 protein: CASSEFRDSRYEQYF. CDR3 DNA: TGTGCCAGCAGTGAGTTTAGGGACAGTAGGTACGAGCAGTACTTC.

The J gene is TRBJ1-1, the V gene TRBV15; no clear D. V was clipped by 1 base and J by 0 bases, with 9 bases between them. Germline values: CDR1 LNHNV, CDR2 YYDKDF (reference sequence). This CDR3 contains 15 residues. The CDR3 sequence is CATSRVTFMNTEAFF. In DNA form, the CDR3 reads TGTGCCACCAGCAGAGTGACATTTATGAACACTGAAGCTTTCTTT.